These T cell receptor beta chains were read from a single sample in a study of blood T cell repertoires in COVID-19. Sequenced by immunoSEQ multiplex PCR; TCRdb stores in-frame clones only, minus some. The sample records roughly 80,000 clones, 85% to 90% being singletons. What was sequenced was peripheral blood. The source of these receptors is a woman between 65 and 79 years old with acute or convalescent COVID-19. Each CDR3 is given with its conserved first and last residue. D genes are given only for firm matches. Clone size is stated in some rows and not others, as once, few, many or a class when expanded.

>TRBJ2-5|TRBV7-8|.|.
CASSLSGGRGPETQYF
TGTGCCAGCAGCTTAAGCGGCGGCAGGGGCCCAGAGACCCAGTACTTC
>TRBJ2-1|TRBV6-1|TRBD1|.
CASSEYSGTGVYNEQFF
TGTGCCAGCAGCGAATACTCCGGGACAGGGGTATACAATGAGCAGTTCTTC
>TRBJ2-4|TRBV7-9|.|few
CASSIRDTGNIQYF
TGTGCCAGCAGCATCCGGGACACCGGAAACATTCAGTACTTC
>TRBJ2-6|TRBV18|.|.
CASSRATTGPISGANVLTF
TGTGCCAGCTCACGAGCAACAACAGGGCCCATCTCTGGGGCCAACGTCCTGACTTTC
>TRBJ2-4|TRBV11-2|.|.
CASSLQPDPARDIQYF
TGTGCCAGCAGCTTACAGCCCGATCCAGCCCGGGACATTCAGTACTTC
>TRBJ1-4|TRBV4-1|TRBD1|once
CASSRGDRSNEKLFF
TGCGCCAGCAGCCGTGGGGACAGGAGTAATGAAAAACTGTTTTTT
>TRBJ1-1|TRBV10-3|.|.
CAISELGRNTEAFF
TGTGCCATCAGTGAGTTGGGGAGGAACACTGAAGCTTTCTTT
>TRBJ2-1|TRBV9|TRBD2|.
CASSVVGSGGYNEQFF
TGTGCCAGCAGCGTAGTCGGTAGCGGGGGGTACAATGAGCAGTTCTTC
>TRBJ1-5|TRBV6-5|TRBD1|.
CASTPGTGDNQPQHF
TGTGCCAGCACCCCCGGGACAGGAGACAATCAGCCCCAGCATTTT
>TRBJ2-3|TRBV9|.|.
CASSVSTGTQYF
TGTGCCAGCAGCGTTTCTACTGGTACGCAGTATTTT
>TRBJ2-2|TRBV28|TRBD2|.
CASSRSGSRVRAGELFF
TGTGCCAGCAGCCGTAGCGGGAGCCGAGTGAGAGCCGGGGAGCTGTTTTTT